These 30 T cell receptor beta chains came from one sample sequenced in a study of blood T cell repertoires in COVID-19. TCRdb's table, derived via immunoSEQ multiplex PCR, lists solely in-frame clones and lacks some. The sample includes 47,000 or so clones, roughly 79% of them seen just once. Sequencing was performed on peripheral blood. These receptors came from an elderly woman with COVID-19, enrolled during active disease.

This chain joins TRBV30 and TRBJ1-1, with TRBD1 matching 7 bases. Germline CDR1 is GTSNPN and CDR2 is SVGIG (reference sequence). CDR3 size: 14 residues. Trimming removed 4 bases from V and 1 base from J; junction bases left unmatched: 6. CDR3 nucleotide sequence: TGTGCCTGGAATACCGGGACAGCGAACACTGAAGCTTTCTTT. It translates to CAWNTGTANTEAFF.

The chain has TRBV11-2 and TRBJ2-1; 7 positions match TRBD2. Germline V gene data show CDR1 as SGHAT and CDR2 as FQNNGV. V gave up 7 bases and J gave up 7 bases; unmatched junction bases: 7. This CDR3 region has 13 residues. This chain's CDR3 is CASKGPGGNEQFF. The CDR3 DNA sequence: TGTGCCAGCAAAGGGCCCGGGGGGAATGAGCAGTTCTTC.

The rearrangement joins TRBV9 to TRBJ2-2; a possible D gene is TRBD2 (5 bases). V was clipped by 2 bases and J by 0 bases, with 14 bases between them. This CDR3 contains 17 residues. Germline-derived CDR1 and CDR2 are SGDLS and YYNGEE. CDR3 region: CASSVPGGAANTGELFF. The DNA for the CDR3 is TGTGCCAGCAGCGTCCCGGGCGGAGCGGCGAACACCGGGGAGCTGTTTTTT. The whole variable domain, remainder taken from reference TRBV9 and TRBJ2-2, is DSGVTQTPKHLITATGQRVTLRCSPRSGDLSVYWYQQSLDQGLQFLIQYYNGEERAKGNILERFSAQQFPDLHSELNLSSLELGDSALYFCASSVPGGAANTGELFFGEGSRLTVL.

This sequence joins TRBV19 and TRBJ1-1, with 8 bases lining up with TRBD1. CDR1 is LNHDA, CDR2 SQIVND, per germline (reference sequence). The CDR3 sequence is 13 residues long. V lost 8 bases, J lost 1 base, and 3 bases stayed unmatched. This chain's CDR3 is CASCGQGNTEAFF. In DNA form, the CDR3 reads TGTGCCAGTTGTGGACAGGGGAACACTGAAGCTTTCTTT.

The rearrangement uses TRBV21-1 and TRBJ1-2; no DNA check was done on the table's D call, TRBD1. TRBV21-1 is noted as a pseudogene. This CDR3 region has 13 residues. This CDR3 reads CASSKDPGFGYTF. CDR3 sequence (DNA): TGTGCCAGCAGCAAAGACCCAGGGTTCGGCTACACCTTC.

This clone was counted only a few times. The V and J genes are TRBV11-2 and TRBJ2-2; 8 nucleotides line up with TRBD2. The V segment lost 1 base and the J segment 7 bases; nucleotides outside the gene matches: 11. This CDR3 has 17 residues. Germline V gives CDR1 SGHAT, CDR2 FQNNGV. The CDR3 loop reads CASSLGGSSGNLGELFF. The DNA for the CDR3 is TGTGCCAGCAGCTTAGGGGGGAGTAGCGGGAATCTCGGGGAGCTGTTTTTT.

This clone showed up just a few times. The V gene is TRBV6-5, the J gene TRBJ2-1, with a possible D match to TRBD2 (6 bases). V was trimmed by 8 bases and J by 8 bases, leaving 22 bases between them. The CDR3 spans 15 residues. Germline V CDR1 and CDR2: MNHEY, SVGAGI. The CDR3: CASSRSEGTSDEQFF. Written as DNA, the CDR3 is TGTGCCAGCTCGAGGTCGGAGGGCACAAGCGATGAGCAGTTCTTC.

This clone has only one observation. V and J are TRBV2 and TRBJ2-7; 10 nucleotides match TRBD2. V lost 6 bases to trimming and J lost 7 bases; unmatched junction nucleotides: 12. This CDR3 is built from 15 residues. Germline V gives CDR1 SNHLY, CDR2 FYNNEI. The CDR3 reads CASSGLLAGAGEQYF. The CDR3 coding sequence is TGTGCCAGCAGCGGCCTTCTAGCGGGAGCGGGGGAGCAGTACTTC.

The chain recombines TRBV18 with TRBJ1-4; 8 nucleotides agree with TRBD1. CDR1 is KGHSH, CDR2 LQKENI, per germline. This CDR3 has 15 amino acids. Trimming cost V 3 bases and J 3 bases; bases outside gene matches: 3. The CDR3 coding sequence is TGTGCCAGCTCACCCCGGGGACAGGCTAATGAAAAACTGTTTTTT. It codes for CASSPRGQANEKLFF.

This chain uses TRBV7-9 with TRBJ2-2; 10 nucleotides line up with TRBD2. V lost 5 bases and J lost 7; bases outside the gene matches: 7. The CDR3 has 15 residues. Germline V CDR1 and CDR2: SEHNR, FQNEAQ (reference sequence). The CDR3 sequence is CASSGLLAGVGELFF. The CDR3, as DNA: TGTGCCAGCAGCGGCCTCCTAGCGGGAGTCGGGGAGCTGTTTTTT.

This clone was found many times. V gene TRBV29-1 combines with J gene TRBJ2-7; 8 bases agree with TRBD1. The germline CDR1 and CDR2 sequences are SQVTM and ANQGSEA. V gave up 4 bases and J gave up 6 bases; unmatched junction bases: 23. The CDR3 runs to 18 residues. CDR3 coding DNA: TGCAGCGTTGCAGGAGGTCAGGGGGCGCCGAAAGACGGGAGCGAGCAGTACTTC. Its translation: CSVAGGQGAPKDGSEQYF.

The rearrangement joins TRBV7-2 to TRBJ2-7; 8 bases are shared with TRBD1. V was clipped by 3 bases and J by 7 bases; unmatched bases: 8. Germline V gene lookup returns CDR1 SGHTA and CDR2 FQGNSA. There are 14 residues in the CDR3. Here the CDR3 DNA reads TGTGCCAGCAGCTTCCAGGGGGCGGGAAGGGAGCAGTACTTC. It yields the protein CASSFQGAGREQYF.

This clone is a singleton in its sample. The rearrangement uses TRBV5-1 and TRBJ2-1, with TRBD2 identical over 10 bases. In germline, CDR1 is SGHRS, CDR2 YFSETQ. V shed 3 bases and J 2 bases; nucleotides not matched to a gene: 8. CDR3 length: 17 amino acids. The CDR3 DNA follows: TGCGCCAGCAGCTGGGGTTTGAGCGGGGGGGCCTACAATGAGCAGTTCTTC. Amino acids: CASSWGLSGGAYNEQFF.

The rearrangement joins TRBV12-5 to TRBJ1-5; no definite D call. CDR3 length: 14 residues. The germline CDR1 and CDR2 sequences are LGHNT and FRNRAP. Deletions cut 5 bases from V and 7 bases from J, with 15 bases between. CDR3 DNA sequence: TGTGCTAGTGGTACCGGGGAAGCGGGACAGCCCCAGCATTTT. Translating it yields CASGTGEAGQPQHF.

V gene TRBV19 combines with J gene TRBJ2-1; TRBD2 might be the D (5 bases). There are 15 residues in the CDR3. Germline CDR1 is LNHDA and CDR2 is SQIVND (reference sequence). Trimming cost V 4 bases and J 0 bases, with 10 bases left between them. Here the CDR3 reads CASSTARDSYNEQFF. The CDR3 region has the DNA TGTGCCAGTAGTACCGCCCGGGACTCCTACAATGAGCAGTTCTTC.

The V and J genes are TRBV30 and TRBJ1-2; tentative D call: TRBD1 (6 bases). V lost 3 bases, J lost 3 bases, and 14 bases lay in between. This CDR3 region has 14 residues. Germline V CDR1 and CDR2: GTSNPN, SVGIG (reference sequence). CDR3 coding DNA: TGTGCCTGGAGAGATACAGGGAGGGACTATGGCTACACCTTC. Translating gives CAWRDTGRDYGYTF. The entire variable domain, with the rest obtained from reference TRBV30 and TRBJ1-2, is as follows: SQTIHQWPATLVQPVGSPLSLECTVEGTSNPNLYWYRQAAGRGLQLLFYSVGIGQISSEVPQNLSASRPQDRQFILSSKKLLLSDSGFYLCAWRDTGRDYGYTFGSGTRLTVV.

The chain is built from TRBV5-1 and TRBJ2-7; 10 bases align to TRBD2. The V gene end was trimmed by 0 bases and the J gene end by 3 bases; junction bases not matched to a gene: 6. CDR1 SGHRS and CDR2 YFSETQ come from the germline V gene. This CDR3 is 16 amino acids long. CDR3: CASSLESSGSSYEQYF. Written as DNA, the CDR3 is TGCGCCAGCAGCTTGGAGTCTAGCGGGAGTAGCTACGAGCAGTACTTC.

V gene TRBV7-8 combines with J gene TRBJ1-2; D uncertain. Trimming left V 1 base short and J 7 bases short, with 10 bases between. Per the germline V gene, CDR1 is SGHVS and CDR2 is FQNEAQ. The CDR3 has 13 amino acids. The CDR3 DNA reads TGTGCCAGCAGCTTAGTCCGTGACTCTGGCTACACCTTC. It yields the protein CASSLVRDSGYTF.

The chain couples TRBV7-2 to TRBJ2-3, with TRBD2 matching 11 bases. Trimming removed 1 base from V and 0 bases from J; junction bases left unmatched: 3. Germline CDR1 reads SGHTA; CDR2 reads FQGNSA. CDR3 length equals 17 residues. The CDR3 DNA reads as TGTGCCAGCAGCTTAGGAACTAGCGGGAGCAGCACAGATACGCAGTATTTT. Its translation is CASSLGTSGSSTDTQYF.

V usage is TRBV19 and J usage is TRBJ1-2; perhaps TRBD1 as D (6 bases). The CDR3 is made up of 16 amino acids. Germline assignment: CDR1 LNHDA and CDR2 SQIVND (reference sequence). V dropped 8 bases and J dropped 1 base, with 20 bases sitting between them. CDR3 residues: CASEGGGSEFNYGYTF. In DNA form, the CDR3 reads TGTGCCAGTGAGGGGGGGGGCTCCGAGTTTAACTATGGCTACACCTTC.

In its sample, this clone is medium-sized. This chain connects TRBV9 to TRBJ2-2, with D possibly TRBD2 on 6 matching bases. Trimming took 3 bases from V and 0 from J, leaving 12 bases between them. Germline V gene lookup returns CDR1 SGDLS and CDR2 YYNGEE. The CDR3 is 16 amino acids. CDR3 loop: CASSALASANTGELFF. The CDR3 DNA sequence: TGTGCCAGCAGCGCCCTAGCGTCTGCGAACACCGGGGAGCTGTTTTTT.

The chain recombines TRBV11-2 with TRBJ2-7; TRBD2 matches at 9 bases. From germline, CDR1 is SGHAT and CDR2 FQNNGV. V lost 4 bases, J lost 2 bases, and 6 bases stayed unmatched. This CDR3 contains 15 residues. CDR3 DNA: TGTGCCAGCAGCTCGGGGACTAGCAGGACCTACGAGCAGTACTTC. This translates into CASSSGTSRTYEQYF.

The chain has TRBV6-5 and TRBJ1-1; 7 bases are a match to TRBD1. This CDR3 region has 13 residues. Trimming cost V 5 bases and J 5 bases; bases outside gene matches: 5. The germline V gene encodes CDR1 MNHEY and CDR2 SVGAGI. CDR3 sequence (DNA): TGTGCCAGCAGTAGGACAGGAAGGACTGAAGCTTTCTTT. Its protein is CASSRTGRTEAFF.

For the CDR3, the DNA is TGTGCCACCAGTGATTGGTCTAGCGGGAACACAGATACGCAGTATTTT. Protein: CATSDWSSGNTDTQYF. The rearrangement uses TRBV24-1 and TRBJ2-3; TRBD2 matches at 9 bases. The CDR3 has 16 residues. V was pared by 2 bases and J by 2 bases, with 4 bases of the junction left unmatched. Germline V gene data show CDR1 as KGHDR and CDR2 as SFDVKD.

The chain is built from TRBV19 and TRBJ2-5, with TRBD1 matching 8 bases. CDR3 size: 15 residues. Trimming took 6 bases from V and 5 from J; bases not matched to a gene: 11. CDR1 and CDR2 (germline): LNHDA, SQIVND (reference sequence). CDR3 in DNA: TGTGCCAGTAGACCTACCGGGACAGGAGGCGAGACCCAGTACTTC. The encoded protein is CASRPTGTGGETQYF.

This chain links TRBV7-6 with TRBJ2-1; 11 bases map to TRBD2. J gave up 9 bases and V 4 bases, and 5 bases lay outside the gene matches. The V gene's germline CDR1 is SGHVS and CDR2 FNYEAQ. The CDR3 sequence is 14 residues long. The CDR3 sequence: CASSSGLAAGEQFF. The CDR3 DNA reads TGTGCCAGCAGCTCGGGACTAGCGGCCGGTGAGCAGTTCTTC.

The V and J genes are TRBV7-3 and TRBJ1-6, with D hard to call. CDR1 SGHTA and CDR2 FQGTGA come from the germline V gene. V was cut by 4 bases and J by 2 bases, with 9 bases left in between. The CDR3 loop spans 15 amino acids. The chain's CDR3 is CASSSTPTYNSPLHF. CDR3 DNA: TGTGCCAGCAGCTCAACACCTACCTATAATTCACCCCTCCACTTT.

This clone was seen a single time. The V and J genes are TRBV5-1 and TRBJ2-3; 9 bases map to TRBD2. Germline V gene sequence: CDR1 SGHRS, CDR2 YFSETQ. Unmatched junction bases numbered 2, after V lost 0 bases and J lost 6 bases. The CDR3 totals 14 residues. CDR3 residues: CASSLDLAGDTQYF. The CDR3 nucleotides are TGCGCCAGCAGCTTGGATCTAGCGGGGGATACGCAGTATTTT. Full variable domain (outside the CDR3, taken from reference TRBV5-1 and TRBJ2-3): KAGVTQTPRYLIKTRGQQVTLSCSPISGHRSVSWYQQTPGQGLQFLFEYFSETQRNKGNFPGRFSGRQFSNSRSEMNVSTLELGDSALYLCASSLDLAGDTQYFGPGTRLTVL.

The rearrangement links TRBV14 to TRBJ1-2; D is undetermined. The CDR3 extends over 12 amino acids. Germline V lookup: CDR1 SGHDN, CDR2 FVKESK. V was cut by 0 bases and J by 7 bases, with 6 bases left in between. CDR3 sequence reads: CASSQDRLGYTF. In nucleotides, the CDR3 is TGTGCCAGCAGCCAAGATCGTCTTGGCTACACCTTC.

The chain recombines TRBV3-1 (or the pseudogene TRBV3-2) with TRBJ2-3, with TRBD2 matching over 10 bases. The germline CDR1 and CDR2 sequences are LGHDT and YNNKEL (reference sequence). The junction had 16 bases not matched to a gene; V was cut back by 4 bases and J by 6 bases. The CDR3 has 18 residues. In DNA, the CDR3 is TGTGCCAGCAGCCCGGAAAGACTAGCGGGCGTTGTCCGGGATACGCAGTATTTT. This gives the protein CASSPERLAGVVRDTQYF.